Listed here are 17 T cell receptor beta chains from one sample, sequenced in a study of shared clonotypes between healthy human individuals (dated by TCRdb to the early 2020s). The method was the immunoSEQ multiplex PCR assay. The table was pulled from immuneACCESS by TCRdb, which kept in-frame rearrangements only. Such tables lose some clones; where checked, under half of the loss comes from unresolved V genes, and the rest has no known cause. The sample yields about 990,000 clones; about 84% were counted once. The top ten hold roughly 0.55% of the sample. Sequencing was performed on memory CD4+ T cells from PBMCs. What the cell subset or site label conveys for this sample: CD45RA-negative fraction. All receptors come from a man younger than 35 in good health. Some clones in this sample may be carry-over from other donors' samples.

This clone was seen a few times. The rearrangement uses TRBV6-1 and TRBJ1-2, with D hard to call. Germline V gene lookup returns CDR1 MNHNS and CDR2 SASEGT. This CDR3 comprises 11 residues. The ends were cut back, 6 bases at V and 8 bases at J, with 10 bases in the middle. The DNA of the CDR3 is TGTGCCAGCAGACTCGTGGGGGGCTACACCTTC. Translating gives CASRLVGGYTF.

The rearrangement links TRBV4-2 to TRBJ2-7, with 7 bases aligning to TRBD2. The trim removed 2 bases at V and 2 bases at J, leaving 9 bases unmatched. In germline, CDR1 is LGHNA, CDR2 YNFKEQ. This CDR3 comprises 16 residues. The CDR3 loop is CASSQLFPGGPYEQYF. The CDR3 region has the DNA TGTGCCAGCAGCCAACTTTTCCCGGGAGGACCCTACGAGCAGTACTTC.

The CDR3 region is CATSRDREPYNEQFF. DNA for the CDR3: TGTGCCACCAGCAGAGACCGGGAGCCCTACAATGAGCAGTTCTTC. The V and J genes are TRBV15 and TRBJ2-1; possible D gene TRBD2, 6 bases. The V end was cut by 0 bases, the J end by 2 bases, with 8 bases between. This CDR3 comprises 15 residues. Germline assignment: CDR1 LNHNV and CDR2 YYDKDF (reference sequence).

A few counts support this clone. This CDR3 is CASSPSPLAGVGGELFF. The CDR3, as DNA: TGCGCCAGCAGCCCTTCCCCACTAGCGGGAGTTGGCGGGGAGCTGTTTTTT. The chain recombines TRBV4-1 with TRBJ2-2; TRBD2 agrees at 11 bases. This CDR3 is 17 amino acids long. Germline V gene data show CDR1 as MGHRA and CDR2 as YSYEKL. J gave up 7 bases and V 4 bases, and 11 bases lay outside the gene matches.

This clone came up a few times. The chain couples TRBV4-1 to TRBJ2-4; TRBD2 aligns across 7 bases. Trimming cost V 0 bases and J 14 bases; bases outside gene matches: 7. The CDR3 contains 13 residues. CDR1 is MGHRA, CDR2 YSYEKL, per germline. DNA of the CDR3: TGCGCCAGCAGCCAAGAGCCCGGACTAGGGAAGTACTTC. Its translation is CASSQEPGLGKYF.

The chain has TRBV5-1 and TRBJ2-1; D is perhaps TRBD2 (6 bases). CDR1 and CDR2 from the germline V gene are SGHRS and YFSETQ. The CDR3 consists of 15 residues. Trimming removed 5 bases from V and 0 bases from J, with 12 bases in between. The CDR3 coding sequence is TGCGCCAGCAGTCGGGACTTATCCTCCTACAATGAGCAGTTCTTC. Protein: CASSRDLSSYNEQFF. The full variable domain, its missing parts supplied by reference TRBV5-1 and TRBJ2-1, is KAGVTQTPRYLIKTRGQQVTLSCSPISGHRSVSWYQQTPGQGLQFLFEYFSETQRNKGNFPGRFSGRQFSNSRSEMNVSTLELGDSALYLCASSRDLSSYNEQFFGPGTRLTVL.

V gene TRBV18 combines with J gene TRBJ2-1, with D perhaps TRBD2 (5 bases). The germline V gene has CDR1 KGHSH and CDR2 LQKENI. V was shortened by 6 bases and J by 2 bases, with 14 bases between the two germline ends. CDR3 length: 15 amino acids. CDR3 sequence: CASSGPGSAYNEQFF. The CDR3 DNA follows: TGTGCCAGCTCGGGCCCGGGAAGCGCCTACAATGAGCAGTTCTTC.

This clone was seen a single time. Other DNA sequences in this sample translate to the same CDR3. The CDR3 DNA is TGTGCCAGCAGCCTGGACCCAGGGGCTCCATCTCGGGAGACCCAGTACTTC. Translation gives CASSLDPGAPSRETQYF. The J gene is TRBJ2-5, the V gene TRBV7-2, with D maybe TRBD1 (6 bases). The CDR3 totals 17 residues. From germline, CDR1 is SGHTA and CDR2 FQGNSA. Trimming cost V 5 bases and J 5 bases, with 24 bases left between them.

The chain carries TRBV30 and TRBJ1-3; D remains ambiguous. Germline V gene lookup returns CDR1 GTSNPN and CDR2 SVGIG (reference sequence). The CDR3 is 15 residues long. The germline V and J ends were trimmed by 0 bases and 1 base, with 10 bases remaining between them. The CDR3 here is CAWSVKGFSGNTIYF. CDR3 bases: TGTGCCTGGAGTGTCAAAGGGTTTTCTGGAAACACCATATATTTT.

This clone was observed once. Other DNA sequences from this sample encode an identical CDR3 as well. The CDR3 DNA reads as TGCGCCAGCAGCCGAGGGACGGTCCAAGAGACCCAGTACTTC. It translates to CASSRGTVQETQYF. This chain joins TRBV5-1 and TRBJ2-5; D is tentatively TRBD1 or TRBD2 (5 bases each). Trimming shortened V by 4 bases and J by 1 base, and 11 bases separated the two germline ends. This CDR3 has 14 residues. Germline V gene lookup returns CDR1 SGHRS and CDR2 YFSETQ.

This clone was picked up a small number of times. The chain uses TRBV28 and TRBJ1-4, with D possibly matching TRBD1 (6 bases). The germline gives CDR1 MDHEN, CDR2 SYDVKM. Trimming stripped 4 bases from V and 7 bases from J, with 19 bases between. This CDR3 comprises 16 residues. CDR3 sequence: CASSSGGGVASEKLFF. CDR3 nucleotide sequence: TGTGCCAGCAGTTCGGGGGGCGGCGTTGCGAGTGAAAAACTGTTTTTT.

The V and J genes are TRBV6-1 and TRBJ1-2, with 7 bases matching TRBD1. Germline CDR1 MNHNS, CDR2 SASEGT. The CDR3 has 15 amino acids. V was pared by 5 bases and J by 5 bases, with 11 bases of the junction left unmatched. CDR3 in DNA: TGTGCCAGCAGTTTCGGACAGGCGTCCCCTTATGGCTACACCTTC. Protein: CASSFGQASPYGYTF.

The table lists this clone with a count of one. This chain links TRBV21-1 with TRBJ1-2. TRBV21-1 is described as a pseudogene. The CDR3 sequence is 15 residues long. CDR3 region: CASSKFREADYGYTF. The CDR3 DNA is TGTGCCAGCAGCAAATTTCGGGAGGCGGACTATGGCTACACCTTC.

The chain carries TRBV11-1 and TRBJ1-1; D remains unclear. CDR3 length: 14 amino acids. Germline V gene sequence: CDR1 SGHAT, CDR2 FQDESV (reference sequence). V shed 1 base and J shed 1 base, with 7 bases lying between them. The CDR3 region is CASSLVSGNTEAFF. The CDR3 nucleotides read TGTGCCAGCAGCTTAGTTTCAGGGAACACTGAAGCTTTCTTT.

The rearrangement uses TRBV18 and TRBJ1-1; weak D call: TRBD1 (5 bases). CDR3 size: 17 residues. Germline-derived CDR1 and CDR2 are KGHSH and LQKENI. V lost 6 bases and J lost 0, with 20 bases in between. CDR3 DNA sequence: TGTGCCAGCTCTCAATCGATCCTCGGGGCCATGAACACTGAAGCTTTCTTT. Translated: CASSQSILGAMNTEAFF.

V gene TRBV11-3 combines with J gene TRBJ2-7, with D possibly TRBD1 on 5 matching bases. The CDR3 spans 14 residues. V lost 5 bases and J 1 base, leaving 12 bases between the germline ends. Per germline, CDR1 SGHNT and CDR2 YENEEA. DNA for the CDR3: TGTGCCAGCAGCCCAGGGTTTCAATCCTACGAGCAGTACTTC. It is translated as CASSPGFQSYEQYF.

The chain has TRBV19 and TRBJ1-2; maybe TRBD1 (5 bases). The CDR3 has 14 amino acids. Germline CDR1 reads LNHDA; CDR2 reads SQIVND (reference sequence). Trimming stripped 3 bases from V and 2 bases from J, with 10 bases between. The CDR3 bases are TGTGCCAGTAGTATCCGACAGACCAACTATGGCTACACCTTC. Translating it yields CASSIRQTNYGYTF.